This T cell receptor (beta chain) was found in a study of blood T cell repertoires in COVID-19. Study-level information: Material from acute and convalescent COVID-19 was sourced from the United States, Italy and Spain. Nucleic acid was either cDNA or gDNA, and it came from T cells, B-cell-depleted T cells, or PBMCs.

Germline assignment: CDR1 SGHNT and CDR2 YYREEE (reference sequence). Trimming took off 0 bases at V and 5 bases at J, with 7 bases between the two ends. The CDR3 contains 13 residues. This clone was observed a single time. As handled by the study authors: From reference gene primer amplification, estimates of nucleated cell counts were derived. TCRdb's copy holds only in-frame clones and misses some; the assay was immunoSEQ multiplex PCR. The V and J calls and clone size are taken from that table; D and trimming were inferred from the DNA. The sample consists of approximately 70,000 clones, more than 75% of them appearing once.

The receptor comes from a human donor in a cohort sampled during active COVID-19. The chain joins TRBV5-4 to TRBJ2-3; D gene uncertain. Sequenced sample: peripheral blood. The CDR3 spells CASSLDRIDTQYF. For the CDR3, the DNA is TGTGCCAGCAGCTTGGATAGAATAGATACGCAGTATTTT.